A selection of T cell receptor beta chains follows, all from one sample in a study of blood T cell repertoires in COVID-19. Profiling relied on immunoSEQ multiplex PCR, and the TCRdb table lists in-frame clones only, not all of them. This table has over 35,000 clones, roughly 93% appearing once. The specimen was peripheral blood. The receptors stem from a man in his fifties or sixties with active COVID-19. The CDR3 runs from the conserved cysteine through the conserved F or W. Each record gives: CDR3 DNA, CDR3 protein, clone size, D gene, J gene, V gene. A D gene is named only where the DNA matches it firmly. The listing skips clone size in some rows; elsewhere it reads once, few, many or a size class.

CDR3nt: TGCGCCAGCAGGGAAACTAGCGGAAACACAGATACGCAGTATTTT; CDR3aa: CASRETSGNTDTQYF; abundance: -; d_gene: TRBD2; j_gene: TRBJ2-3; v_gene: TRBV5-1
CDR3nt: TGTGCCTGGGGACTAGCGGGAGATTCCGGGGAGCTGTTTTTT; CDR3aa: CAWGLAGDSGELFF; abundance: -; d_gene: TRBD2; j_gene: TRBJ2-2; v_gene: TRBV30
CDR3nt: TGTGCCAGCAGCTTGGTGGGCGCCGGGGAGCTGTTTTTT; CDR3aa: CASSLVGAGELFF; abundance: -; d_gene: -; j_gene: TRBJ2-2; v_gene: TRBV7-3
CDR3nt: TGTGCCAGTAGTTCCAGGGCAGGGGCCCCTGGAGGAAACACCATATATTTT; CDR3aa: CASSSRAGAPGGNTIYF; abundance: once; d_gene: -; j_gene: TRBJ1-3; v_gene: TRBV19
CDR3nt: TGCGCCAGCAGCTTGCAGGGGTTTAACGAGCAGTACTTC; CDR3aa: CASSLQGFNEQYF; abundance: few; d_gene: -; j_gene: TRBJ2-7; v_gene: TRBV5-1
CDR3nt: TGTGCCATCAGTGAGAGGGGATCACCCCTCCACTTT; CDR3aa: CAISERGSPLHF; abundance: -; d_gene: -; j_gene: TRBJ1-6; v_gene: TRBV10-3
CDR3nt: TGTGCCAGCAGCCAAGTGGGCAGGGGTAATTCACCCCTCCACTTT; CDR3aa: CASSQVGRGNSPLHF; abundance: once; d_gene: -; j_gene: TRBJ1-6; v_gene: TRBV4-2
CDR3nt: TGTGCCAGCTCACGGGAAGGGGACACTGAAGCTTTCTTT; CDR3aa: CASSREGDTEAFF; abundance: -; d_gene: -; j_gene: TRBJ1-1; v_gene: TRBV18
CDR3nt: TGTGCCAGTAGTATAGATCGACTAGTTAACGGGGAGCTGTTTTTT; CDR3aa: CASSIDRLVNGELFF; abundance: once; d_gene: -; j_gene: TRBJ2-2; v_gene: TRBV19
CDR3nt: TGTGCCAGCAGTTTGGAAGGGGCCCTTTCCTACGAGCAGTACTTC; CDR3aa: CASSLEGALSYEQYF; abundance: -; d_gene: -; j_gene: TRBJ2-7; v_gene: TRBV28
CDR3nt: TGTGCCAGCAGCGATACACCCGGGACTAGCGACCCGAGCTCCTACAATGAGCAGTTCTTC; CDR3aa: CASSDTPGTSDPSSYNEQFF; abundance: -; d_gene: TRBD2; j_gene: TRBJ2-1; v_gene: TRBV2
CDR3nt: TGTGCCAGCAGCCCGTGGTTTGAGGGAACGAATGAGCAGTTCTTC; CDR3aa: CASSPWFEGTNEQFF; abundance: few; d_gene: -; j_gene: TRBJ2-1; v_gene: TRBV28
CDR3nt: TGTGCCTGGAGCGTTGGACAGGGAGGAGAAGAGACGCAGTATTTT; CDR3aa: CAWSVGQGGEETQYF; abundance: -; d_gene: TRBD1; j_gene: TRBJ2-3; v_gene: TRBV30
CDR3nt: TGTGCCACCAGTGGGCTAGCGGGAGGAATAAATACGCAGTATTTT; CDR3aa: CATSGLAGGINTQYF; abundance: -; d_gene: TRBD2; j_gene: TRBJ2-3; v_gene: TRBV24-1
CDR3nt: TGTGCCAGCAGCTTTACTAGCAGCCCGAGTACGCAGTATTTT; CDR3aa: CASSFTSSPSTQYF; abundance: -; d_gene: -; j_gene: TRBJ2-3; v_gene: TRBV7-9
CDR3nt: TGCAGCGCACGGGACAGGGTCTACGAGCAGTACTTC; CDR3aa: CSARDRVYEQYF; abundance: once; d_gene: TRBD1; j_gene: TRBJ2-7; v_gene: TRBV29-1
CDR3nt: TGTGCCAGCAGCCAGGAAGGGCGGGGCCCCTACGAGCAGTACTTC; CDR3aa: CASSQEGRGPYEQYF; abundance: -; d_gene: -; j_gene: TRBJ2-7; v_gene: TRBV5-6
CDR3nt: TGTGCCAGCAGCCCACGGGACAGGGTGAACACTGAAGCTTTCTTT; CDR3aa: CASSPRDRVNTEAFF; abundance: -; d_gene: TRBD1; j_gene: TRBJ1-1; v_gene: TRBV11-1
CDR3nt: TGTGCCAGCAGCCGCGGACAGGGAACGCTCTCTGGAAACACCATATATTTT; CDR3aa: CASSRGQGTLSGNTIYF; abundance: -; d_gene: TRBD1; j_gene: TRBJ1-3; v_gene: TRBV4-2
CDR3nt: TGTGCCAGCAGTGATCCCTTTACAGGGGCTTGGTATGGCTACACCTTC; CDR3aa: CASSDPFTGAWYGYTF; abundance: -; d_gene: TRBD1; j_gene: TRBJ1-2; v_gene: TRBV6-1
CDR3nt: TGTGCCAGCAGCCCTCCGGACAGGGGAGAGACCCAGTACTTC; CDR3aa: CASSPPDRGETQYF; abundance: -; d_gene: TRBD1; j_gene: TRBJ2-5; v_gene: TRBV9
CDR3nt: TGTGCCAGCAGTTCCCCTCAAATTCGGGGGTACACCTTC; CDR3aa: CASSSPQIRGYTF; abundance: -; d_gene: -; j_gene: TRBJ1-2; v_gene: TRBV28
CDR3nt: TGCGCCAGCAGCTTGGCCAGTTTGAGGAGTGAGCAGTTCTTC; CDR3aa: CASSLASLRSEQFF; abundance: -; d_gene: -; j_gene: TRBJ2-1; v_gene: TRBV5-1
CDR3nt: TGTGCCAGCAGGTCAAAGACCCAGGCTTGGTACAATGAGCAGTTCTTC; CDR3aa: CASRSKTQAWYNEQFF; abundance: -; d_gene: -; j_gene: TRBJ2-1; v_gene: TRBV7-9
CDR3nt: TGTGCCACCAGTGATTCCCGGGACACTGAAGCTTTCTTT; CDR3aa: CATSDSRDTEAFF; abundance: -; d_gene: -; j_gene: TRBJ1-1; v_gene: TRBV24-1
CDR3nt: TGTGCCAGCAGCCTATATTGGTTTGTCGGGGAGCTGTTTTTT; CDR3aa: CASSLYWFVGELFF; abundance: -; d_gene: -; j_gene: TRBJ2-2; v_gene: TRBV27
CDR3nt: TGTGCCAGTAGTATAAGGACTAGCGGGAAGAATGGCGAGCAGTACTTC; CDR3aa: CASSIRTSGKNGEQYF; abundance: -; d_gene: TRBD2; j_gene: TRBJ2-7; v_gene: TRBV19
CDR3nt: TGTGCCAGCAGCCGGAGCGGTTACGAGCAGTACTTC; CDR3aa: CASSRSGYEQYF; abundance: once; d_gene: -; j_gene: TRBJ2-7; v_gene: TRBV5-4
CDR3nt: TGCGCCAGCAGCCAAGTCCTCACTTCGACAGATACGCAGTATTTT; CDR3aa: CASSQVLTSTDTQYF; abundance: -; d_gene: -; j_gene: TRBJ2-3; v_gene: TRBV4-1
CDR3nt: TGTGCCATCAGTGAGGGAGTTGGGGAGCTGTTTTTT; CDR3aa: CAISEGVGELFF; abundance: -; d_gene: -; j_gene: TRBJ2-2; v_gene: TRBV10-3
CDR3nt: TGTGCCAGCAGTTACACTGAGGCAAACAATGAGCAGTTCTTC; CDR3aa: CASSYTEANNEQFF; abundance: -; d_gene: -; j_gene: TRBJ2-1; v_gene: TRBV6-6
CDR3nt: TGTGCCAGCAGCTCGGAACAGAGGAACACTGAAGCTTTCTTT; CDR3aa: CASSSEQRNTEAFF; abundance: once; d_gene: -; j_gene: TRBJ1-1; v_gene: TRBV7-9
CDR3nt: TGTGCCAGCAGTTCACTGGACAGGGCCCACGAGCAGTACTTC; CDR3aa: CASSSLDRAHEQYF; abundance: -; d_gene: TRBD1; j_gene: TRBJ2-7; v_gene: TRBV27
CDR3nt: TGTGCCAGCAGTCCCTTCCGTGAGGGCGAAAAACTGTTTTTT; CDR3aa: CASSPFREGEKLFF; abundance: -; d_gene: -; j_gene: TRBJ1-4; v_gene: TRBV27
CDR3nt: TGTGCCAGCAGGCTGAACCAGGGGGATGGCTACACCTTC; CDR3aa: CASRLNQGDGYTF; abundance: -; d_gene: TRBD1; j_gene: TRBJ1-2; v_gene: TRBV27
CDR3nt: TGTGCCAGCAGCCAAGGACTAGCGGGATTGAGCACCGGGGAGCTGTTTTTT; CDR3aa: CASSQGLAGLSTGELFF; abundance: -; d_gene: TRBD2; j_gene: TRBJ2-2; v_gene: TRBV3-1/TRBV3-2
CDR3nt: TGCGCCAGCTCTAAGGGGATTCATTCACCCCTCCACTTT; CDR3aa: CASSKGIHSPLHF; abundance: once; d_gene: -; j_gene: TRBJ1-6; v_gene: TRBV5-1
CDR3nt: TGTGCCACCAGCAGAGTCGGGAGGGTATATGAGCAGTTCTTC; CDR3aa: CATSRVGRVYEQFF; abundance: -; d_gene: TRBD2; j_gene: TRBJ2-1; v_gene: TRBV15
CDR3nt: TGTGCCAGCAGCGTTGACAGGCGAGAGGAGACCCAGTACTTC; CDR3aa: CASSVDRREETQYF; abundance: -; d_gene: -; j_gene: TRBJ2-5; v_gene: TRBV5-4
CDR3nt: TGTGCCAGCTCCCCCAATCATACGAGGGTCTACGAGCAGTACTTC; CDR3aa: CASSPNHTRVYEQYF; abundance: -; d_gene: -; j_gene: TRBJ2-7; v_gene: TRBV18
CDR3nt: TGTGCCAGCACCAAAATGACTAGCGGCTACAATGAGCAGTTCTTC; CDR3aa: CASTKMTSGYNEQFF; abundance: -; d_gene: TRBD2; j_gene: TRBJ2-1; v_gene: TRBV28
CDR3nt: TGTGCCAGTAGTCATAACAGGGAAAAAGCTTTCTTT; CDR3aa: CASSHNREKAFF; abundance: -; d_gene: -; j_gene: TRBJ1-1; v_gene: TRBV19
CDR3nt: TGTGCCAGCAGCTCCCGGGGGAGCTCCTACAATGAGCAGTTCTTC; CDR3aa: CASSSRGSSYNEQFF; abundance: -; d_gene: -; j_gene: TRBJ2-1; v_gene: TRBV7-8
CDR3nt: TGTGCCAGCAGCTTAGGACAGGGGGCACAAGAGACCCAGTACTTC; CDR3aa: CASSLGQGAQETQYF; abundance: medium-sized; d_gene: TRBD1; j_gene: TRBJ2-5; v_gene: TRBV7-9
CDR3nt: TGTGCCAGCAGATCCTTAGCGGGAGAGTCCTACAATGAGCAGTTCTTC; CDR3aa: CASRSLAGESYNEQFF; abundance: -; d_gene: TRBD2; j_gene: TRBJ2-1; v_gene: TRBV5-6
CDR3nt: TGTGCCAGCAGCCAAGAAGCGGGGGGAACCTACAATGAGCAGTTCTTC; CDR3aa: CASSQEAGGTYNEQFF; abundance: -; d_gene: TRBD2; j_gene: TRBJ2-1; v_gene: TRBV3-1/TRBV3-2
CDR3nt: TGTGCCAGTAGTATGGCGGCACAATTGGGTTCCTACGAGCAGTACTTC; CDR3aa: CASSMAAQLGSYEQYF; abundance: -; d_gene: -; j_gene: TRBJ2-7; v_gene: TRBV19
CDR3nt: TGTGCCAGCTCACCCCAGGGTGAGACCCAGTACTTC; CDR3aa: CASSPQGETQYF; abundance: -; d_gene: -; j_gene: TRBJ2-5; v_gene: TRBV18
CDR3nt: TGCGCCAGCAGCTTGGCCAGGGGGCAGGCAGATACGCAGTATTTT; CDR3aa: CASSLARGQADTQYF; abundance: -; d_gene: TRBD1; j_gene: TRBJ2-3; v_gene: TRBV5-1
CDR3nt: TGTGCCAGCAGCCTATGGGACAAGAACACCGGGGAGCTGTTTTTT; CDR3aa: CASSLWDKNTGELFF; abundance: -; d_gene: -; j_gene: TRBJ2-2; v_gene: TRBV13
CDR3nt: TGTGCCACCAGGGGAGGGAACACTGAAGCTTTCTTT; CDR3aa: CATRGGNTEAFF; abundance: once; d_gene: -; j_gene: TRBJ1-1; v_gene: TRBV24-1
CDR3nt: TGTGCCAGCAGTTCGGTGGACAGCCGGGCTTTCTTT; CDR3aa: CASSSVDSRAFF; abundance: -; d_gene: -; j_gene: TRBJ1-1; v_gene: TRBV12-3/TRBV12-4
CDR3nt: TGTGCCAGCAGCCCGGGGAGGAGTAATGAGCAGTTCTTC; CDR3aa: CASSPGRSNEQFF; abundance: -; d_gene: -; j_gene: TRBJ2-1; v_gene: TRBV7-3
CDR3nt: TGTGCCAGCAGTAACCCCTATTCTGGAAACACCATATATTTT; CDR3aa: CASSNPYSGNTIYF; abundance: -; d_gene: -; j_gene: TRBJ1-3; v_gene: TRBV28
CDR3nt: TGTGCCAGCAGCTTAGGGAGATCAGATACGCAGTATTTT; CDR3aa: CASSLGRSDTQYF; abundance: -; d_gene: -; j_gene: TRBJ2-3; v_gene: TRBV11-3
CDR3nt: TGTGCCAGCAGCGAACAGGGCGGTCAGCCCCAGCATTTT; CDR3aa: CASSEQGGQPQHF; abundance: -; d_gene: -; j_gene: TRBJ1-5; v_gene: TRBV7-8
CDR3nt: TGTGCCAGCAGCCCTCTTCAAGAGACCCAGTACTTC; CDR3aa: CASSPLQETQYF; abundance: -; d_gene: -; j_gene: TRBJ2-5; v_gene: TRBV11-2
CDR3nt: TGTGCCAGTAGTCCAGGTGGCAATCAGCCCCAGCATTTT; CDR3aa: CASSPGGNQPQHF; abundance: once; d_gene: -; j_gene: TRBJ1-5; v_gene: TRBV19